Here is one TCR beta chain with its context. The method was immunoSEQ multiplex PCR; TCRdb's version includes in-frame clones alone and lacks a portion of them. The sample carries about 78,000 clones, 95% recorded once. The CDR3 spans 18 residues. Trimming took 4 bases from V and 4 from J; bases not matched to a gene: 18. Germline assignment: CDR1 SGDLS and CDR2 YYNGEE. The data are from a study of technical replicates of blood from several donors. V gene TRBV9 combines with J gene TRBJ2-3; 7 bases fit TRBD2. Sequencing used T cells isolated from PBMCs. This TCR derives from a human donor in good health. The CDR3 nucleotides read TGTGCCAGCAGCCATAGACCCTCAACTAGCGATGTGGCAGATACGCAGTATTTT. Translating it yields CASSHRPSTSDVADTQYF.